This T cell receptor beta chain emerged from a study of control samples from healthy donors and cancer patients. Some clones are missing from TCRdb's copy, which holds only in-frame ones; the method was immunoSEQ multiplex PCR. The table records 350,000 to 450,000 clones, 90% of them present only once. CDR1 is SEHNR, CDR2 FQNEAQ, per germline (reference sequence). Deletions cut 1 base from V and 0 bases from J, with 7 bases between. The CDR3 spans 16 residues. The rearrangement links TRBV7-9 to TRBJ2-6; D gene unclear. The receptor comes from a man aged 35-49 years with head and neck cancer. Sequencing was carried out using PBMCs. CDR3: CASSLVVGSGANVLTF. CDR3 coding DNA: TGTGCCAGCAGCTTAGTTGTTGGCTCTGGGGCCAACGTCCTGACTTTC.